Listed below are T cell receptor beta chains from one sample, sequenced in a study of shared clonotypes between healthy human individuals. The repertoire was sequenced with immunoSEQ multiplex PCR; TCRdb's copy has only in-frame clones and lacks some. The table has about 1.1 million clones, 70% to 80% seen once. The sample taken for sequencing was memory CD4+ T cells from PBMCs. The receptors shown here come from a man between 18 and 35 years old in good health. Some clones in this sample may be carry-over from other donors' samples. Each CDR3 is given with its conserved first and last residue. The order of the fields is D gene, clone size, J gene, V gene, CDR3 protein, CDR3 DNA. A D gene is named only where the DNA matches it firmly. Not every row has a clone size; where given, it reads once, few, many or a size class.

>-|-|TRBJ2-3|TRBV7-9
CASSLWGWGTDTQYF
TGTGCCAGCAGCCTCTGGGGCTGGGGCACAGATACGCAGTATTTT
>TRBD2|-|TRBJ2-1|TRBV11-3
CASSLGAGGYNEQFF
TGTGCCAGCAGCTTAGGAGCGGGAGGCTACAATGAGCAGTTCTTC
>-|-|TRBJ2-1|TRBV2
CASSAEGGRYNEQFF
TGTGCCAGCAGTGCCGAGGGGGGCCGGTACAATGAGCAGTTCTTC
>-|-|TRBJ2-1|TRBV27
CASKSEQFF
TGTGCCAGCAAAAGTGAGCAGTTCTTC
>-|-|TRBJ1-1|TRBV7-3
CASSFQGGDTEAFF
TGTGCCAGCAGCTTCCAGGGAGGGGACACTGAAGCTTTCTTT
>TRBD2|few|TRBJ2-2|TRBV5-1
CASSNSGTNTGELFF
TGCGCCAGCAGTAACAGCGGGACGAACACCGGGGAGCTGTTTTTT
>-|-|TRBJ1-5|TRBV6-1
CASRIQGDQPQHF
TGTGCCAGCAGAATACAGGGAGATCAGCCCCAGCATTTT
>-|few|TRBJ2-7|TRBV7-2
CASSSHAYEQYF
TGTGCCAGCAGCTCGCATGCCTACGAGCAGTACTTC
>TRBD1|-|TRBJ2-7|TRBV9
CASSVGGQGGYEQYF
TGTGCCAGCAGCGTAGGGGGACAGGGAGGTTACGAGCAGTACTTC
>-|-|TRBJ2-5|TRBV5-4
CASSLAARETQYF
TGTGCCAGCAGCTTGGCCGCGAGAGAGACCCAGTACTTC
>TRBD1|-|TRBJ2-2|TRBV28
CASGQGNKYTGELFF
TGTGCCAGCGGACAGGGGAACAAGTACACCGGGGAGCTGTTTTTT
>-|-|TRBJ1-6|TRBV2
CASSEERNSPLHF
TGTGCCAGCAGTGAAGAACGAAATTCACCCCTCCACTTT
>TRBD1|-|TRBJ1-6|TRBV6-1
CASSARDRGSTYNSPLHF
TGTGCCAGCAGTGCCCGGGACAGGGGGTCAACCTATAATTCACCCCTCCACTTT
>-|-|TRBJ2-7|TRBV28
CASSRRGYEQYF
TGTGCCAGCAGTCGGCGGGGCTACGAGCAGTACTTC
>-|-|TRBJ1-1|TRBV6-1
CASSDVRGVTEAFF
TGTGCCAGCAGTGACGTCAGGGGAGTTACTGAAGCTTTCTTT
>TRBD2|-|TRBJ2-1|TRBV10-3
CAISESSGRVSEQFF
TGTGCCATCAGTGAGTCAAGCGGGAGGGTAAGTGAGCAGTTCTTC
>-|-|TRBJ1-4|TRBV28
CASSFQGEKLFF
TGTGCCAGCAGTTTTCAGGGTGAAAAACTGTTTTTT
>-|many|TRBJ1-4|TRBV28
CASGPDEKLFF
TGTGCCAGCGGCCCCGATGAAAAACTGTTTTTT